This T cell receptor (beta chain) was identified during a study of T-cell memory formation after mild COVID-19. Study-wide results and limits: Shrinking CD4+ clones were chiefly CM and EM; CD8+ ones were chiefly EMRA. Second-wave clones reaching peak frequency on day 37 lacked confirmed SARS-CoV-2 specificity. Prior to infection, memory already included some responding clones, suggesting cross-reactive memory joined.

There are a few counts of this clonotype. Its antigen remains unknown. One entry per CDR3 protein results from TCRdb running MiXCR on the 5' RACE reads. The table shows more than 110,000 distinct CDR3 sequences, with less than 25% occurring only once. CDR1 and CDR2 (germline): MGHDK, SYGVNS. The germline V and J ends were trimmed by 4 bases and 7 bases, with 17 bases remaining between them. This CDR3 is built from 14 residues. Specimen: PBMCs or a T cell subset sorted from them (not recorded which). The TCR comes from an adult woman who had mild COVID-19 (a few samples of this study predate the infection). Cell type and time point are not known. This chain uses TRBV25-1 with TRBJ2-7; tentative D call: TRBD2 (5 bases). In DNA, the CDR3 is TGTGCCAGCAGTGCGCCGGGATCCATGTCGGAGCAGTACTTC. This codes for CASSAPGSMSEQYF.